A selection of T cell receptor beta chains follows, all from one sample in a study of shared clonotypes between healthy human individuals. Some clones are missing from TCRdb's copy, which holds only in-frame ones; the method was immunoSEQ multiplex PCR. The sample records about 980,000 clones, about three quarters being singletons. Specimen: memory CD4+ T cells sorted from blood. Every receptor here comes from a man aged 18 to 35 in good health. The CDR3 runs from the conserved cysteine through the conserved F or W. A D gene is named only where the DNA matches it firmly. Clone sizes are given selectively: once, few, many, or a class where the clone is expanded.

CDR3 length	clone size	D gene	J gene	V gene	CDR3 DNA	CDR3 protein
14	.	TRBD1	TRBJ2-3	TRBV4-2	TGTGCCAGCAGCCTCCAGGGGGGCACAGATACGCAGTATTTT	CASSLQGGTDTQYF
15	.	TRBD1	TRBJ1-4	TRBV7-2	TGTGCCAGCAGCCGCGGACAGGGTGGTAATGAAAAACTGTTTTTT	CASSRGQGGNEKLFF
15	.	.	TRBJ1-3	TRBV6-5	TGTGCCAGCAGTGTCACAGGGATCTCTGGAAACACCATATATTTT	CASSVTGISGNTIYF
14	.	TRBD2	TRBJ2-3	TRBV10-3	TGTGCCACCCTAGGGACTAGCGGCACAGATACGCAGTATTTT	CATLGTSGTDTQYF
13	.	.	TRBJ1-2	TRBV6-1	TGTGCCGGGCGGGGCGGAGCTAACTATGGCTACACCTTC	CAGRGGANYGYTF
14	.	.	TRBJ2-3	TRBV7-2	TGTGCCAGCAGCTCTCCTCCTAGCACAGATACGCAGTATTTT	CASSSPPSTDTQYF
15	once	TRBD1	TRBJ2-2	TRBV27	TGTGCCAGCAGTGCAACAGGGGCGGCGACCGGGGAGCTGTTTTTT	CASSATGAATGELFF
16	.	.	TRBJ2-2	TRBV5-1	TGCGCCAGCAGCTTACGGGCTTCCAGCTCGGTCGGGGAGCTGTTTTTT	CASSLRASSSVGELFF
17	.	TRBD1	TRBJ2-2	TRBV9	TGTGCCAGCAGCGCTCGATCTGGGACAGGAAGCACCGGGGAGCTGTTTTTT	CASSARSGTGSTGELFF
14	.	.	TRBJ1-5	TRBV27	TGTGCCAGCAGTTTGAACGACGGCAATCAGCCCCAGCATTTT	CASSLNDGNQPQHF
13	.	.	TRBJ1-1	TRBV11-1	TGTGCCAGCAGCTTAGGGGGGCCCGCTGAAGCTTTCTTT	CASSLGGPAEAFF
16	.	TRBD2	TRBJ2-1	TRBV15	TGTGCCACCAGCAGTGAGGGACTAGCGGGCTACAATGAGCAGTTCTTC	CATSSEGLAGYNEQFF
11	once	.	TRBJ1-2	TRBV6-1	TGTGCCAGCAGTGAACTCGGTGGCTACACCTTC	CASSELGGYTF
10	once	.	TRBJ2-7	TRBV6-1	TGTGCCAGCAGTCTTTACGAGCAGTACTTC	CASSLYEQYF
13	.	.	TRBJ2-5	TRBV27	TGTGCCAGCAGCTGGCGGGTGGGAGAGACCCAGTACTTC	CASSWRVGETQYF
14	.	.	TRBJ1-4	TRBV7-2	TGTGCCAGCAGCCCCCCGGGGGGCCTCGAGGAACTGTTTTTT	CASSPPGGLEELFF
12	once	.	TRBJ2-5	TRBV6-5	TGTGCCAGCAGGCGGAACCAAGAGACCCAGTACTTC	CASRRNQETQYF
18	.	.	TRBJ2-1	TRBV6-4	TGTGCCAGCAAAAGGGGGCGGGAGGAACTGAGCTCCTACAATGAGCAGTTCTTC	CASKRGREELSSYNEQFF
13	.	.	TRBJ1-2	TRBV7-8	TGTGCCAGCAGCCTCCCGCCTTCGGGCGGCTACACCTTC	CASSLPPSGGYTF
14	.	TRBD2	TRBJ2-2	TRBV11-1	TGTGCCAGCAGCCTCTTCAGCGGGGCGGAGGAGCTGTTTTTT	CASSLFSGAEELFF
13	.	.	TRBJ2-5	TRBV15	TGTGCCACCAGCAGCGACTCACGGGAGACCCAGTACTTC	CATSSDSRETQYF
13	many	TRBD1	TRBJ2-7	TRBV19	TGTGCCAGTACCGTGACAGGGGGGGACGAGCAGTACTTC	CASTVTGGDEQYF
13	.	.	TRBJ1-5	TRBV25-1	TGTGCCAGCAGTGAGACAGGCGATCAGCCCCAGCATTTT	CASSETGDQPQHF
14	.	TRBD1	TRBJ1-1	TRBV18	TGTGCCAGCTCACCAAGGACAGGGACCACTGAAGCTTTCTTT	CASSPRTGTTEAFF
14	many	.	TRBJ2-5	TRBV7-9	TGTGCCAGCAGCTTAGTGTACACTCAAGAGACCCAGTACTTC	CASSLVYTQETQYF
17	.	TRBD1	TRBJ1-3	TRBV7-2	TGTGCCAGCAGCCCCAAACCCGGGGACAGCTCTGGAAACACCATATATTTT	CASSPKPGDSSGNTIYF
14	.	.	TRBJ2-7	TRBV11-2	TGTGCCAGCAGCTTAGGAGGAGGGGCGGCCGAGCAGTACTTC	CASSLGGGAAEQYF
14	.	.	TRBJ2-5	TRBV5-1	TGCGCCAGCAGTCAGGGACTGCGTAAAGAGACCCAGTACTTC	CASSQGLRKETQYF
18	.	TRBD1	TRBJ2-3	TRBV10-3	TGTGCCATCAGTGAGAAAGGGCTTCGAGGGGACAGGGGTTATACGCAGTATTTT	CAISEKGLRGDRGYTQYF